The 17 T cell receptor beta chains below were found in one sample sequenced in a study of T cells in localized non-small cell lung cancer. Method: immunoSEQ multiplex PCR; TCRdb's copy keeps in-frame clones and lacks some. The table records about 52,000 clones, more than 75% of them present only once. The starting material was PBMCs, obtained before any cancer treatment. The source is a female donor with stage II lung adenocarcinoma.

This rearrangement joins TRBV25-1 to TRBJ2-2; D is perhaps TRBD1 (6 bases). CDR3 length equals 16 residues. Germline CDR1 reads MGHDK; CDR2 reads SYGVNS. Trimming pared 10 bases from V and 1 base from J, leaving 19 bases between. This CDR3 is CATRGPGHKNTGELFF. In DNA, the CDR3 is TGTGCCACCAGGGGACCGGGACATAAGAACACCGGGGAGCTGTTTTTT. Filled out from reference TRBV25-1 and TRBJ2-2, the complete variable domain reads EADIYQTPRYLVIGTGKKITLECSQTMGHDKMYWYQQDPGMELHLIHYSYGVNSTEKGDLSSESTVSRIRTEHFPLTLESARPSHTSQYLCATRGPGHKNTGELFFGEGSRLTVL.

The gene calls are TRBV27 and TRBJ2-6; D remains unclear. CDR3 length: 11 amino acids. In germline, CDR1 is MNHEY, CDR2 SMNVEV (reference sequence). The CDR3, as DNA: TGTGCAACCCGACGGGCCAACGTCCTGACTTTC. It encodes CATRRANVLTF.

The genes are TRBV5-6 and TRBJ1-1; 10 bases fit TRBD1. The CDR3 spans 15 residues. CDR1 SGHDT and CDR2 YYEEEE come from the germline V gene. Germline trimming cut 3 bases from V and 1 base from J; bases unmatched to any gene: 3. CDR3 protein: CASSWDRGGNTEAFF. Here the CDR3 DNA reads TGTGCCAGCAGCTGGGACAGGGGTGGGAACACTGAAGCTTTCTTT.

V and J are TRBV7-6 and TRBJ1-6; D gene unclear. Trimming stripped 1 base from V and 7 bases from J, with 14 bases between. The CDR3 runs to 16 residues. Germline assignment: CDR1 SGHVS and CDR2 FNYEAQ. The CDR3 sequence is CASSLEPAGNNSPLHF. CDR3 bases: TGTGCCAGCAGCTTAGAACCCGCCGGGAACAATTCACCCCTCCACTTT.

Here the CDR3 reads CASSYREDYEQYF. CDR3 bases: TGTGCCAGCAGTTACCGGGAAGACTACGAGCAGTACTTC. The V and J genes are TRBV27 and TRBJ2-7; TRBD2 might be the D (5 bases). Germline loops: CDR1 MNHEY, CDR2 SMNVEV (reference sequence). This CDR3 is 13 amino acids long. V lost 4 bases to trimming and J lost 3 bases, with 10 bases between them.

This rearrangement joins TRBV15 to TRBJ1-3; unclear D gene. The length of the CDR3 is 12 residues. Germline CDR1 reads LNHNV; CDR2 reads YYDKDF (reference sequence). The V and J ends lost 0 bases and 4 bases respectively, with 1 base between them. As DNA, the CDR3 is TGTGCCACCAGCAGAGAGGGAAACACCATATATTTT. This gives the protein CATSREGNTIYF.

V is TRBV6-5 and J is TRBJ1-1; the D gene is possibly TRBD1 (6 bases). The V gene lost 4 bases and the J gene lost 3 bases, with 9 bases spanning the gap. The CDR3 spans 13 residues. Looked up from germline, CDR1 is MNHEY and CDR2 is SVGAGI. CDR3 protein: CASSSTGYTEAFF. The CDR3 region has the DNA TGTGCCAGCAGTTCCACAGGGTACACTGAAGCTTTCTTT.

The chain recombines TRBV5-4 with TRBJ2-1; D unclear. Germline V lookup: CDR1 SGHNT, CDR2 YYREEE (reference sequence). The CDR3 contains 15 residues. Trimming took 0 bases from V and 7 from J, leaving 14 bases between them. The CDR3: CASSLAGSSRNEQFF. The CDR3 nucleotides read TGTGCCAGCAGCTTGGCCGGGTCGTCTCGGAATGAGCAGTTCTTC.

This clone came up once. The rearrangement joins TRBV18 to TRBJ2-3; the match to TRBD2 covers 7 bases. Losses at the gene ends were 3 bases for V and 5 bases for J; bases not matched to a gene: 8. The CDR3 has 15 residues. Germline CDR1 reads KGHSH; CDR2 reads LQKENI. In DNA, the CDR3 is TGTGCCAGCTCACCCTTCAAGGCGGGGGTAGATACGCAGTATTTT. It translates to CASSPFKAGVDTQYF. Together with reference TRBV18 and TRBJ2-3, the CDR3 gives the full variable domain: NAGVMQNPRHLVRRRGQEARLRCSPMKGHSHVYWYRQLPEEGLKFMVYLQKENIIDESGMPKERFSAEFPKEGPSILRIQQVVRGDSAAYFCASSPFKAGVDTQYFGPGTRLTVL.

This chain joins TRBV27 and TRBJ1-1; D may be TRBD1 (6 bases). Germline V lookup: CDR1 MNHEY, CDR2 SMNVEV (reference sequence). V shed 5 bases and J shed 4 bases, with 17 bases lying between them. The CDR3 spans 15 residues. CDR3 protein: CASSLHSTGTTEAFF. The CDR3 DNA sequence: TGTGCCAGCAGTCTCCACTCGACAGGCACCACTGAAGCTTTCTTT.

The rearrangement links TRBV2 to TRBJ2-7, with 8 bases matching TRBD2. Germline-derived CDR1 and CDR2 are SNHLY and FYNNEI. The V and J ends lost 4 bases and 2 bases, in that order; junction bases with no gene match: 7. There are 15 residues in the CDR3. The CDR3 region has the DNA TGTGCCAGCAGTGTGCCGCGGGGGGAGCCCTACGAGCAGTACTTC. This translates into CASSVPRGEPYEQYF.

The sample holds a few counts of this clone. The V and J genes are TRBV6-4 and TRBJ2-2, with no clear D. The CDR3 runs 14 residues. The germline gives CDR1 MRHNA, CDR2 SNTAGT. V was trimmed by 3 bases and J by 3 bases, leaving 8 bases between them. The CDR3 spells CASSEVVDTGELFF. In nucleotides, the CDR3 is TGTGCCAGCAGTGAAGTCGTCGACACCGGGGAGCTGTTTTTT.

This rearrangement joins TRBV6-5 to TRBJ1-3, with TRBD1 identical over 7 bases. The V segment lost 6 bases and the J segment 0 bases; nucleotides outside the gene matches: 5. CDR3 length equals 15 residues. From germline, CDR1 is MNHEY and CDR2 SVGAGI. The CDR3 is CASRSPGGSGNTIYF. DNA of the CDR3: TGTGCCAGCAGATCGCCAGGGGGCTCTGGAAACACCATATATTTT.

The chain carries TRBV29-1 and TRBJ2-2, with 9 bases aligning to TRBD1. Unmatched junction bases numbered 10, after V lost 5 bases and J lost 6 bases. Germline CDR1 and CDR2: SQVTM and ANQGSEA. This CDR3 spans 15 amino acids. The CDR3 here is CSVPQGAGMAGELFF. The CDR3 nucleotides are TGCAGCGTTCCACAGGGGGCAGGGATGGCCGGGGAGCTGTTTTTT.

This chain uses TRBV15 with TRBJ1-2, with 8 bases matching TRBD1. The CDR3 is made up of 13 amino acids. V shed 5 bases, J shed 8 bases, and the junction held 7 bases outside the gene matches. Germline V gene lookup returns CDR1 LNHNV and CDR2 YYDKDF (reference sequence). The DNA for the CDR3 is TGTGCCACCAGCCGGGGACAGGTGGGGGGCTACACCTTC. This translates into CATSRGQVGGYTF.

The V gene is TRBV15, the J gene TRBJ1-5; D remains ambiguous. The CDR3 loop spans 9 amino acids. Trimming cost V 11 bases and J 9 bases, with 8 bases left between them. Looked up from germline, CDR1 is LNHNV and CDR2 is YYDKDF (reference sequence). As DNA, the CDR3 is TGTGCCCCCCGGCGGCCCCAGCATTTT. This translates into CAPRRPQHF.

This clone has a single count. The chain links TRBV5-6 to TRBJ1-2; 9 bases are shared with TRBD1. CDR3 length equals 17 residues. Germline assignment: CDR1 SGHDT and CDR2 YYEEEE. V was pared by 0 bases and J by 2 bases, with 8 bases of the junction left unmatched. CDR3 in DNA: TGTGCCAGCAGCTTGGGGGGGACAGGGATAATAAACTATGGCTACACCTTC. It specifies CASSLGGTGIINYGYTF.